The 8 T cell receptor beta chains below were found in one sample sequenced in a study of Graves' ophthalmopathy and Graves' hyperthyroidism. RNA transcripts provided the template for amplifying TCR beta CDR3 regions. The authors performed first-round RT-PCR with HTBI primers and then a second-round multiplex PCR. TCRdb passed the multiplex PCR reads through MiXCR, listing each CDR3 protein once. The table includes about 740,000 distinct CDR3 sequences, roughly two fifths detected once. Sequenced: peripheral blood. The receptors come from an adult man with Graves' ophthalmopathy.

The rearrangement uses TRBV20-1 and TRBJ1-5, with TRBD1 matching 9 bases. Germline assignment: CDR1 DFQATT and CDR2 SNEGSKA (reference sequence). Trimming at V came to 6 bases and at J to 7 bases, leaving 7 bases not matched to a gene. The CDR3 totals 13 residues. The CDR3 nucleotides read TGCAGTGCCCCACAGGGGGCAGGACAGCCCCAGCATTTT. Residues: CSAPQGAGQPQHF.

The rearrangement uses TRBV19 and TRBJ2-2, with 8 bases matching TRBD2. Trimming at V came to 11 bases and at J to 3 bases, leaving 11 bases not matched to a gene. CDR1 LNHDA and CDR2 SQIVND come from the germline V gene (reference sequence). The CDR3 runs 15 residues. This CDR3 is CASRVREGHTGELFF. The CDR3 DNA is TGTGCCTCTCGGGTCCGGGAGGGACACACCGGGGAGCTGTTTTTT.

This chain joins TRBV20-1 and TRBJ1-2, with D possibly matching TRBD1 (6 bases). This CDR3 is built from 14 residues. Germline V gene data show CDR1 as DFQATT and CDR2 as SNEGSKA (reference sequence). The V gene lost 5 bases and the J gene lost 2 bases, with 15 bases spanning the gap. The CDR3 sequence: CSARTKQGNYGYTF. In DNA form, the CDR3 reads TGCAGTGCTCGGACGAAACAGGGAAACTATGGCTACACCTTC.

This clonotype has just one count. The chain uses TRBV5-6 and TRBJ2-5; 9 bases map to TRBD1. The CDR3 sequence is 15 residues long. The germline V gene has CDR1 SGHDT and CDR2 YYEEEE. The ends lost 0 bases at V and 4 bases at J; junction bases unmatched: 4. The CDR3, as DNA: TGTGCCAGCAGCTTGGTAAACAGGGGGCGAGAGACCCAGTACTTC. Amino acid sequence: CASSLVNRGRETQYF.

A single count supports this clonotype. The genes are TRBV7-3 and TRBJ2-2; D is unclear. CDR1 and CDR2 (germline): SGHTA, FQGTGA. V was shortened by 5 bases and J by 7 bases, with 11 bases between the two germline ends. The CDR3 is 13 amino acids. The CDR3 region is CASSPILHGELFF. CDR3 sequence (DNA): TGTGCCAGCAGCCCAATACTTCACGGGGAGCTGTTTTTT.

This clonotype has a count of ten or more. V and J are TRBV19 and TRBJ1-6, with 7 bases lining up with TRBD1. The CDR3 runs to 13 residues. Germline-derived CDR1 and CDR2 are LNHDA and SQIVND (reference sequence). V shed 6 bases and J 8 bases; nucleotides not matched to a gene: 4. The CDR3 sequence: CASSRDRDSPLHF. CDR3 DNA: TGTGCCAGTAGCCGGGACAGAGATTCACCCCTCCACTTT. Full variable domain (outside the CDR3, taken from reference TRBV19 and TRBJ1-6): DGGITQSPKYLFRKEGQNVTLSCEQNLNHDAMYWYRQDPGQGLRLIYYSQIVNDFQKGDIAEGYSVSREKKESFPLTVTSAQKNPTAFYLCASSRDRDSPLHFGNGTRLTVT.

The genes are TRBV2 and TRBJ1-2, with a possible D match to TRBD1 (5 bases). V gave up 6 bases and J gave up 7 bases, with 18 bases separating them. The length of the CDR3 is 14 residues. The germline gives CDR1 SNHLY, CDR2 FYNNEI. The CDR3 is CASSSTYRILGYTF. CDR3 coding DNA: TGTGCCAGCAGCTCCACCTACAGGATTCTTGGCTACACCTTC.

V gene TRBV20-1 combines with J gene TRBJ2-2; unclear D gene. The CDR3 extends over 14 amino acids. Germline V lookup: CDR1 DFQATT, CDR2 SNEGSKA (reference sequence). V dropped 0 bases and J dropped 4 bases, with 9 bases sitting between them. The CDR3 sequence: CSAREDRFTGELFF. The CDR3 bases are TGCAGTGCTAGAGAAGACCGATTCACCGGGGAGCTGTTTTTT.